What follows are 15 T cell receptor beta chains derived from one specimen sequenced in a study of ipilimumab plus nivolumab after autologous stem cell transplantation. Assay: immunoSEQ multiplex PCR; the TCRdb copy retains only in-frame clones and omits some. This sample has 84,000 or so clones; about 83% occur once, and the top ten carry roughly 2%. Here the sequenced sample was PBMCs, taken in a trial of ipilimumab plus nivolumab as post-transplant consolidation. These receptors all come from a male donor with diffuse large B-cell lymphoma.

The chain has TRBV28 and TRBJ1-2; 12 positions match TRBD1. J was trimmed by 8 bases and V by 5 bases; bases with no gene match: 12. The CDR3 spans 16 residues. Germline V gene lookup returns CDR1 MDHEN and CDR2 SYDVKM. This chain's CDR3 is CASSRISGQGALGYTF. The DNA for the CDR3 is TGTGCCAGCAGTAGGATATCGGGACAGGGGGCGCTCGGCTACACCTTC.

This chain joins TRBV15 and TRBJ1-2; D might be TRBD1 (5 bases). The CDR3 is made up of 17 amino acids. Deletions cut 1 base from V and 0 bases from J, with 15 bases between. From germline, CDR1 is LNHNV and CDR2 YYDKDF (reference sequence). The CDR3 nucleotides read TGTGCCACCAGCAGAGGGGGGTCCGAGGGGTCTAACTATGGCTACACCTTC. Translation: CATSRGGSEGSNYGYTF.

The V and J genes are TRBV27 and TRBJ2-3; D is unresolved. The CDR3 runs to 18 residues. The germline gives CDR1 MNHEY, CDR2 SMNVEV (reference sequence). V gave up 2 bases and J gave up 2 bases, with 20 bases separating them. The DNA of the CDR3 is TGTGCCAGCAGTTTAGATCACCGGGCCGGGCGTCCCACAGATACGCAGTATTTT. Amino acid sequence: CASSLDHRAGRPTDTQYF.

The chain uses TRBV11-2 and TRBJ1-2; 7 bases map to TRBD1. The CDR3 runs 15 residues. Germline loops: CDR1 SGHAT, CDR2 FQNNGV. V was pared by 4 bases and J by 8 bases, with 13 bases of the junction left unmatched. The CDR3 region is CASSSYYRGGTGYTF. DNA of the CDR3: TGTGCCAGCAGCTCGTACTACAGGGGCGGGACAGGCTACACCTTC.

The V and J genes are TRBV19 and TRBJ1-5, with TRBD1 as a possible D gene (5 bases). The V gene lost 3 bases and the J gene lost 4 bases, with 7 bases spanning the gap. This CDR3 is 13 amino acids long. The germline V gene encodes CDR1 LNHDA and CDR2 SQIVND (reference sequence). The CDR3 loop reads CASSMGVNQPQHF. The CDR3 DNA is TGTGCCAGTAGTATGGGGGTAAATCAGCCCCAGCATTTT.

This chain links TRBV19 with TRBJ2-2, with D maybe TRBD1 (6 bases). Germline loops: CDR1 LNHDA, CDR2 SQIVND (reference sequence). With 1 base removed from V and 2 bases from J, the gap between germline ends came to 11 bases. The CDR3 has 16 residues. The CDR3 DNA is TGTGCCAGTAGTATAGCGGCAGGGGTAAACACCGGGGAGCTGTTTTTT. Translating it yields CASSIAAGVNTGELFF. Full variable domain (outside the CDR3, taken from reference TRBV19 and TRBJ2-2): DGGITQSPKYLFRKEGQNVTLSCEQNLNHDAMYWYRQDPGQGLRLIYYSQIVNDFQKGDIAEGYSVSREKKESFPLTVTSAQKNPTAFYLCASSIAAGVNTGELFFGEGSRLTVL.

The chain employs TRBV11-3 and TRBJ2-7, with a weak D call TRBD1 (6 bases). CDR1 and CDR2 from the germline V gene are SGHNT and YENEEA. Between the trimmed V and J ends, which lost 7 bases and 9 bases, there was a span of 22 bases. The CDR3 runs to 14 residues. The CDR3 DNA sequence: TGTGCCAGCACCCGTCCAGTGGGCAGGGGAGTGCAGTACTTC. Its translation: CASTRPVGRGVQYF. Using reference TRBV11-3 and TRBJ2-7 for the parts outside the CDR3, the full variable domain is EAGVVQSPRYKIIEKKQPVAFWCNPISGHNTLYWYLQNLGQGPELLIRYENEEAVDDSQLPKDRFSAERLKGVDSTLKIQPAELGDSAVYLCASTRPVGRGVQYFGPGTRLTVT.

Details on this clone: The junction differs from germline at one of its ends, possibly a read error. Other DNA sequences in this sample translate to the same CDR3. The CDR3 spells CASSDSNGLAGNRRVF. The CDR3 DNA sequence: TGTGCCAGCAGTGACTCGAACGGCTTAGCGGGGAACCGCAGGGTCTTC. The chain carries TRBV6-4 and TRBJ2-1; 8 bases match TRBD2. Germline values: CDR1 MRHNA, CDR2 SNTAGT. The CDR3 has 16 residues.

This chain links TRBV4-1 with TRBJ2-3, with 14 bases identical to TRBD2. Losses at the gene ends were 0 bases for V and 0 bases for J; bases not matched to a gene: 5. Germline CDR1 reads MGHRA; CDR2 reads YSYEKL. The CDR3 has 19 residues. The CDR3 is CASSQEWTSGGLSTDTQYF. The CDR3 nucleotides read TGCGCCAGCAGCCAAGAGTGGACTAGCGGGGGGCTGAGCACAGATACGCAGTATTTT.

CDR3 loop: CASSLPQGGYGYTF. CDR3 nucleotide sequence: TGTGCCAGCAGCTTACCACAGGGAGGCTATGGCTACACCTTC. The chain links TRBV7-9 to TRBJ1-2; D may be TRBD1 (6 bases). This CDR3 spans 14 amino acids. V was pared by 2 bases and J by 4 bases, with 11 bases between. Germline CDR1 reads SEHNR; CDR2 reads FQNEAQ (reference sequence).

The chain couples TRBV7-2 to TRBJ2-4; tentative D call: TRBD2 (6 bases). This CDR3 contains 13 residues. Germline loops: CDR1 SGHTA, CDR2 FQGNSA. V lost 6 bases and J lost 1, with 7 bases in between. CDR3 bases: TGTGCCAGCAGGGAGGGGGCCAAAAACATTCAGTACTTC. It translates to CASREGAKNIQYF.

The chain combines TRBV7-9 with TRBJ1-3, with a tentative D call TRBD1 (6 bases). V was clipped by 5 bases and J by 0 bases, with 11 bases between them. Germline-derived CDR1 and CDR2 are SEHNR and FQNEAQ (reference sequence). The CDR3 covers 15 residues. CDR3 region: CASSRQVGSGNTIYF. The CDR3 DNA reads as TGTGCCAGCAGCCGACAGGTCGGCTCTGGAAACACCATATATTTT.

This clone was observed once. CDR3 DNA: TGCGCCAGCAGCTTAGGGGGGGAATTGCGAAACACCATATATTTT. Residues: CASSLGGELRNTIYF. The rearrangement links TRBV5-1 to TRBJ1-3, with D possibly TRBD1 on 6 matching bases. Germline V lookup: CDR1 SGHRS, CDR2 YFSETQ. The CDR3 extends over 15 amino acids. The germline V and J ends were trimmed by 2 bases and 5 bases, with 14 bases remaining between them. Filled out from reference TRBV5-1 and TRBJ1-3, the complete variable domain reads KAGVTQTPRYLIKTRGQQVTLSCSPISGHRSVSWYQQTPGQGLQFLFEYFSETQRNKGNFPGRFSGRQFSNSRSEMNVSTLELGDSALYLCASSLGGELRNTIYFGEGSWLTVV.

This rearrangement joins TRBV2 to TRBJ1-3, with TRBD1 as a possible D gene (5 bases). V lost 5 bases, J lost 0 bases, and 20 bases lay in between. The CDR3 is 18 amino acids. Germline V gene sequence: CDR1 SNHLY, CDR2 FYNNEI. The CDR3 coding sequence is TGTGCCAGCAGTAAGCAGGGTAGCTTACTTTCCTCTGGAAACACCATATATTTT. Its translation is CASSKQGSLLSSGNTIYF.

V is TRBV18 and J is TRBJ1-1; 7 bases are shared with TRBD1. Trimming took 1 base from V and 4 from J; bases not matched to a gene: 3. The CDR3 has 14 amino acids. Germline loops: CDR1 KGHSH, CDR2 LQKENI. CDR3 in amino acids: CASSPQGAGTEAFF. The CDR3 DNA reads TGTGCCAGCTCACCACAGGGGGCTGGCACTGAAGCTTTCTTT.